The entry that follows covers one TCR beta chain sequence. This entry is derived from a study of identical twins. TCRdb reanalysed the 5' RACE reads using MiXCR and keeps one entry per CDR3 protein. The table includes under 800,000 distinct CDR3 sequences, 21% detected once. The data also belong to a second study, concerning T cells expressing NK-cell markers. That work states: Investigators obtained TCR beta repertoires from sorted CD3+CD56+NKG2C+, CD3+CD56+NKG2C- and CD3+CD56-NKG2C+ T cells. These same clonotypes (in several donors) also led the CD3+CD56-NKG2C+ fraction.

The TCR comes from a woman aged 18-29 years in good health. Sequenced sample: PBMCs.

DNA for the CDR3: TGTGCCATCAGTGAGGGCAGGCCTAACTATGGCTACACCTTC. It encodes CAISEGRPNYGYTF. The V call is TRBV10-3, the J call TRBJ1-2; unclear D gene. The germline CDR1 and CDR2 sequences are ENHRY and SYGVKD. With 2 bases removed from V and 0 bases from J, the gap between germline ends came to 7 bases. There are 14 residues in the CDR3.